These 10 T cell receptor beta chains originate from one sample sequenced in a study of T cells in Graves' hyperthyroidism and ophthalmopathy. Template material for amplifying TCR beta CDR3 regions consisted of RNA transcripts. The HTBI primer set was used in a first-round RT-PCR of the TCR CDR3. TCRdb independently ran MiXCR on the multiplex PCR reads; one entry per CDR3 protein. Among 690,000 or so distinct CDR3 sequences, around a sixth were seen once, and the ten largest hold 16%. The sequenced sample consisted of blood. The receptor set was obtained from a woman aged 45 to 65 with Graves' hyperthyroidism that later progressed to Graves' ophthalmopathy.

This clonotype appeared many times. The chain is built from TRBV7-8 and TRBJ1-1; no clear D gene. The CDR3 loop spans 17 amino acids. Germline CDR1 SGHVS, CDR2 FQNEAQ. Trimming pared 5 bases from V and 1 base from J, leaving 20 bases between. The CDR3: CASSPTPTRRRNTEAFF. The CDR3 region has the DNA TGTGCCAGCAGCCCAACCCCGACCCGAAGGAGGAACACTGAAGCTTTCTTT.

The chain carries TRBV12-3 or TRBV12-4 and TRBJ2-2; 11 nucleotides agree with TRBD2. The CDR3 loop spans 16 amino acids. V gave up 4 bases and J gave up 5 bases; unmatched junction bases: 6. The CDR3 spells CASSYSGGAWTGELFF. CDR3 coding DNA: TGTGCCAGCAGTTATAGCGGGGGGGCGTGGACCGGGGAGCTGTTTTTT.

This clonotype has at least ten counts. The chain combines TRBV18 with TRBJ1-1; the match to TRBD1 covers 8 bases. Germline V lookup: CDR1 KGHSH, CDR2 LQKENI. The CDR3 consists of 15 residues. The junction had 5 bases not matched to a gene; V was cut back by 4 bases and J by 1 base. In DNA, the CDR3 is TGTGCCAGCTCACGGTCAGGGGGCAGGAACACTGAAGCTTTCTTT. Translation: CASSRSGGRNTEAFF.

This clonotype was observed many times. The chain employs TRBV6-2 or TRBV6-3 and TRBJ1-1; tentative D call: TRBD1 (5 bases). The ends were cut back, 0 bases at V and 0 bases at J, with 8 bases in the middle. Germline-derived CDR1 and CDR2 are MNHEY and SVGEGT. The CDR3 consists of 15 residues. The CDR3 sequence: CASSYSTAMNTEAFF. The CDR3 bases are TGTGCCAGCAGTTACTCGACAGCTATGAACACTGAAGCTTTCTTT.

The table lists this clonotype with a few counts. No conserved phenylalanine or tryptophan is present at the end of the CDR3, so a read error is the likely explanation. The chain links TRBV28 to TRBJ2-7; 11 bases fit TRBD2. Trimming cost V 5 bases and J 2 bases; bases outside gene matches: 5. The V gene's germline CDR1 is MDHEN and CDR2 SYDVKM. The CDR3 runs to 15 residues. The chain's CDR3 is CASSLAGGRPYEQYL. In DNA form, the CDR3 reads TGTGCCAGCAGTCTAGCGGGGGGAAGGCCCTACGAGCAGTACCTC.

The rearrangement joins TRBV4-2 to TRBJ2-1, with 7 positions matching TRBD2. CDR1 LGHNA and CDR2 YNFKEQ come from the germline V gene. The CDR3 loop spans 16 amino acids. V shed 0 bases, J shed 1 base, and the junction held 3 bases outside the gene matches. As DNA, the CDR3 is TGTGCCAGCAGCCAAGAATCAGCGGGGTCCTACAATGAGCAGTTCTTC. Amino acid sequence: CASSQESAGSYNEQFF.

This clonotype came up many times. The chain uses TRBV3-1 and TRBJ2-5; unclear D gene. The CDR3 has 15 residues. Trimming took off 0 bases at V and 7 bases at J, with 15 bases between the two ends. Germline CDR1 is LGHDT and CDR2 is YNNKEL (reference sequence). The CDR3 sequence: CASSQEVSGQWTQYF. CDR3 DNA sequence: TGTGCCAGCAGCCAAGAGGTCTCCGGTCAATGGACCCAGTACTTC.

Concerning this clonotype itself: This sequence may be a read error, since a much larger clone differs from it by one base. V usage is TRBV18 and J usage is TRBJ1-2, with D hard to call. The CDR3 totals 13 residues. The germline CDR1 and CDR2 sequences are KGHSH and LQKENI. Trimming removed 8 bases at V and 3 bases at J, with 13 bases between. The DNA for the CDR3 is TGTGCCAGCACAAAACGGGGAGACTATGGCTACACCTTC. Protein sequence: CASTKRGDYGYTF.

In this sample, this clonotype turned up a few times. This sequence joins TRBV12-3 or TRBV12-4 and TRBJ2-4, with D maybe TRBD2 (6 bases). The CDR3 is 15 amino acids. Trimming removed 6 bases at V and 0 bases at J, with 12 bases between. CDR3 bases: TGTGCCAGCAGCCCGGGACTTTTAGCCAAAAACATTCAGTACTTC. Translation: CASSPGLLAKNIQYF.

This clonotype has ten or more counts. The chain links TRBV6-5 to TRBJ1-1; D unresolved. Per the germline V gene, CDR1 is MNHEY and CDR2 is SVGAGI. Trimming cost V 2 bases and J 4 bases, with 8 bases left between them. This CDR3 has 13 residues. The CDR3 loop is CASSYPGFTEAFF. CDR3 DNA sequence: TGTGCCAGCAGTTACCCCGGGTTCACTGAAGCTTTCTTT.